The 12 T cell receptor beta chains below come from one sample, sequenced in a study of cytomegalovirus exposure and HLA in healthy donors. This PCR relied on a set of 60 Vbeta primers and 13 Jbeta primers. Only in-frame clones appear in the TCRdb table, and some are missing; sequencing was by immunoSEQ multiplex PCR. This sample carries about 160,000 clones, about 80% of them seen once, and the ten largest clones take approximately 2%. What was sequenced was PBMCs. Receptor source: a man aged 40-49 years in good health and CMV-seronegative.

Comment on this clone: Germline and junction disagree at one end, which may indicate a read error. This sequence joins TRBV7-7 and TRBJ2-7; 13 positions agree with TRBD2. The CDR3 runs 15 residues. Germline V gene sequence: CDR1 SSHAT, CDR2 FNYEAQ (reference sequence). The CDR3 nucleotides are TGTGCTAGCAGCGAAGGACTAGCGGGAGATTACGAGCAGTACTTC. Protein: CASSEGLAGDYEQYF. The variable domain in full, with the rest retrieved from reference TRBV7-7 and TRBJ2-7, is GAGVSQSPRYKVTKRGQDVTLRCDPISSHATLYWYQQALGQGPEFLTYFNYEAQPDKSGLPSDRFSAERPEGSISTLTIQRTEQRDSAMYRCASSEGLAGDYEQYFGPGTRLTVT.

This clone was observed a handful of times. The V gene is TRBV4-1, the J gene TRBJ1-1; 7 nucleotides line up with TRBD1. Trimming took 10 bases from V and 0 from J; bases not matched to a gene: 5. Germline V CDR1 and CDR2: MGHRA, YSYEKL. CDR3 size: 13 residues. CDR3 coding DNA: TGCGCCACTGCCGACAGGGTGAACACTGAAGCTTTCTTT. It specifies CATADRVNTEAFF.

The chain recombines TRBV4-1 with TRBJ2-1, with TRBD1 matching 8 bases. J lost 0 bases, V lost 3 bases, and 16 bases had no gene match. This CDR3 is 20 amino acids long. CDR1 MGHRA and CDR2 YSYEKL come from the germline V gene. In DNA form, the CDR3 reads TGCGCCAGCAGCCACGCTCTGGGGGCAGGGGGCCCAAACTCCTACAATGAGCAGTTCTTC. This sequence encodes CASSHALGAGGPNSYNEQFF.

The V gene is TRBV6-1, the J gene TRBJ1-5, with no clear D. Germline CDR1 MNHNS, CDR2 SASEGT. The V end was cut by 4 bases, the J end by 2 bases, with 12 bases between. CDR3 size: 15 residues. CDR3 region: CASSGGPRGNQPQHF. Here the CDR3 DNA reads TGTGCCAGCAGTGGCGGGCCAAGGGGCAATCAGCCCCAGCATTTT.

V usage is TRBV7-2 and J usage is TRBJ2-1; TRBD2 aligns across 11 bases. The CDR3 is 19 amino acids. Germline trimming cut 4 bases from V and 0 bases from J; bases unmatched to any gene: 11. CDR1 SGHTA and CDR2 FQGNSA come from the germline V gene. The chain's CDR3 is CASSSQASGRMFSYNEQFF. CDR3 in DNA: TGTGCCAGCAGCTCCCAGGCTAGCGGGAGGATGTTCTCCTACAATGAGCAGTTCTTC. The complete variable domain, with remaining parts taken from reference TRBV7-2 and TRBJ2-1, reads GAGVSQSPSNKVTEKGKDVELRCDPISGHTALYWYRQSLGQGLEFLIYFQGNSAPDKSGLPSDRFSAERTGGSVSTLTIQRTQQEDSAVYLCASSSQASGRMFSYNEQFFGPGTRLTVL.

In nucleotides, the CDR3 is TGTGCCTGGAGTCTAGGACGGGACAAATCTAGCAATCAGCCCCAGCATTTT. Amino acid sequence: CAWSLGRDKSSNQPQHF. The chain joins TRBV30 to TRBJ1-5; tentative D call: TRBD1 (6 bases). Germline CDR1 reads GTSNPN; CDR2 reads SVGIG (reference sequence). The CDR3 has 17 amino acids. Trimming took 2 bases from V and 0 from J, leaving 17 bases between them. The variable domain in full, completed from reference TRBV30 and TRBJ1-5, reads SQTIHQWPATLVQPVGSPLSLECTVEGTSNPNLYWYRQAAGRGLQLLFYSVGIGQISSEVPQNLSASRPQDRQFILSSKKLLLSDSGFYLCAWSLGRDKSSNQPQHFGDGTRLSIL.

This chain uses TRBV6-6 with TRBJ2-7; maybe TRBD1 (5 bases). Germline V gives CDR1 MNHNY, CDR2 SVGAGI (reference sequence). V lost 2 bases and J 5 bases, leaving 16 bases between the germline ends. The CDR3 has 15 residues. CDR3 in amino acids: CASSYQGQGFHEQYF. The CDR3 nucleotides are TGTGCCAGCAGTTACCAAGGCCAGGGATTCCACGAGCAGTACTTC.

The chain has TRBV18 and TRBJ2-7; 9 bases are a match to TRBD1. J gave up 5 bases and V 3 bases, and 14 bases lay outside the gene matches. Germline V gene lookup returns CDR1 KGHSH and CDR2 LQKENI. CDR3 length equals 17 residues. The CDR3 coding sequence is TGTGCCAGCTCACCGGAGAGGAAGGGGACAGGGCCTCACGAGCAGTACTTC. It translates to CASSPERKGTGPHEQYF.

This clone was recorded only once. This chain joins TRBV6-1 and TRBJ2-3; 7 nucleotides line up with TRBD1. Trimming took 7 bases from V and 0 from J; bases not matched to a gene: 7. Germline V gene sequence: CDR1 MNHNS, CDR2 SASEGT. The CDR3 is 15 residues long. The CDR3 bases are TGTGCCAGCACTCAAGGGGACAGCAGCACAGATACGCAGTATTTT. Its protein is CASTQGDSSTDTQYF.

The V call is TRBV15, the J call TRBJ1-4; 8 bases line up with TRBD1. This CDR3 is 16 amino acids long. Germline CDR1 and CDR2: LNHNV and YYDKDF (reference sequence). V was pared by 5 bases and J by 5 bases, with 10 bases of the junction left unmatched. The CDR3 sequence: CATSYSTGTGNEKLFF. CDR3 DNA: TGTGCCACCAGCTATTCGACCGGGACAGGAAATGAAAAACTGTTTTTT.

This CDR3 is CASSEALAGFNIQYF. CDR3 DNA: TGTGCCAGCAGTGAAGCACTAGCGGGATTCAACATTCAGTACTTC. This chain uses TRBV6-1 with TRBJ2-4, with TRBD2 identical over 10 bases. Trimming took 0 bases from V and 7 from J; bases not matched to a gene: 3. The CDR3 is 15 amino acids. Germline loops: CDR1 MNHNS, CDR2 SASEGT.

This clone was counted between two and nine times. V is TRBV6-5 and J is TRBJ2-5; D unresolved. The germline V gene encodes CDR1 MNHEY and CDR2 SVGAGI. V was pared by 4 bases and J by 2 bases, with 5 bases between. The CDR3 loop spans 12 amino acids. The CDR3 DNA is TGTGCCAGCAGTTCTATACAAGAGACCCAGTACTTC. This translates into CASSSIQETQYF.